This TCR beta chain was sequenced during a study of siplizumab effects on memory and regulatory T cells. Whole-study results and caveats: Poor capture below about 10^-5 frequency left most alloreactive clones unmapped to unstimulated subsets. The average Treg-derived proportion among mappable alloreactive CD4+ clones was 68.8% with siplizumab versus 25% to 30% in controls.

The ends were cut back, 7 bases at V and 0 bases at J, with 9 bases in the middle. The CDR3 contains 13 residues. The germline gives CDR1 LNHDA, CDR2 SQIVND (reference sequence). Assayed TCR templates numbered 80,000 to 100,000 for each sample. Measured with immunoSEQ multiplex PCR; TCRdb has only the in-frame clones, and not every one. The sample lists under 95,000 clones, over 85% occurring once. About this clone: Its target is unknown.

The chain combines TRBV19 with TRBJ1-2; D is possibly TRBD1 (5 bases). The specimen sequenced was non-Treg CD4+ T cells sorted from blood. This sequence was found in a human donor in good health. CDR3 loop: CASTQGANYGYTF. For the CDR3, the DNA is TGTGCCAGTACTCAGGGAGCTAACTATGGCTACACCTTC.